This TCR beta chain was captured by sequencing in a study of memory CD4+ T cells and cytomegalovirus serostatus. Study-level background: Donors were healthy Belgian adults, under 10 CMV seropositive and 20 to 25 seronegative. General study points: CMV serostatus prediction reached median AUC 0.95, or 0.91 with US-trained model. About two fifths of the roughly 150 known CMV-associated TCRbeta sequences appeared in CD4+ memory.

Unmatched junction bases numbered 9, after V lost 5 bases and J lost 2 bases. The length of the CDR3 is 16 residues. Germline V gene lookup returns CDR1 SGHVS and CDR2 FQNEAQ. As for this clone: The antigen remains unidentified.

In the authors' methods: Out-of-frame sequences were removed, leaving 2 million to 2.5 million distinct TCRbeta sequences. The protocol was immunoSEQ multiplex PCR, while the TCRdb copy is restricted to in-frame clones and leaves out a portion. That table is the source of V, J and clone size, and D and trimming were worked out from the DNA. The sample lists some 87,000 clones; 80% were seen once. The sort gate was single viable CD3+CD4+CD8-CD45RO+ cells for memory CD4+ T cells. This TCR was sampled from an adult in good health and CMV-seropositive. The chain is built from TRBV7-8 and TRBJ2-3, with 8 bases fitting TRBD2. Sequencing used memory CD4+ T cells from blood. The CDR3 sequence: CASSLMSGRLTDTQYF. In DNA form, the CDR3 reads TGTGCCAGCAGCCTAATGAGCGGGAGACTCACAGATACGCAGTATTTT.